This T cell receptor beta chain was retrieved from a study of blood T cell repertoires in COVID-19. The CDR3 extends over 14 amino acids. Germline loops: CDR1 SEHNR, CDR2 FQNEAQ (reference sequence). The V gene lost 4 bases and the J gene lost 0 bases, with 7 bases spanning the gap. Per the original methods: Amplification with reference gene primers provided the estimates of nucleated cell counts. Method: immunoSEQ multiplex PCR; TCRdb's copy keeps in-frame clones and lacks some. Clonal size and the V and J genes are those of that table, whereas D and trimming came from the DNA. Of hundreds of thousands of clones listed, 86% are singletons.

The TCR comes from a woman aged 30 to 39 with active or convalescent COVID-19. The sample was peripheral blood. This sequence joins TRBV7-9 and TRBJ1-3, with D unresolved. The CDR3 here is CASSSLYSGNTIYF. In DNA, the CDR3 is TGTGCCAGCAGCTCGCTATACTCTGGAAACACCATATATTTT.